Below are 18 T cell receptor beta chains sequenced from a single sample in a study of T cells in women clearing cervical HPV infection. TCRdb's table, derived via immunoSEQ multiplex PCR, lists solely in-frame clones and lacks some. Its table records approximately 24,000 clones. Input material: blood buffy coat. Every receptor here comes from a woman between 18 and 69 years old with a cervical HPV16 infection that either progressed to CIN3+ or cleared (not recorded which).

Regarding this clone: The read gets to within 3 residues of the CDR3 end, and the germline J gene fills in the rest. This chain uses TRBV11-2 with TRBJ2-3; D may be TRBD2 (5 bases). Trimming pared 5 bases from V and 4 bases from J, leaving 16 bases between. CDR1 is SGHAT and CDR2 is FQNNGV in the germline V gene. The CDR3 is 15 amino acids. CDR3 loop: CASSRSGLRPDTQYF. CDR3 DNA, as far as it was read: TGTGCCAGCAGCAGATCCGGACTCCGCCCAGATACG. Full variable domain (rest looked up from reference TRBV11-2 and TRBJ2-3): EAGVAQSPRYKIIEKRQSVAFWCNPISGHATLYWYQQILGQGPKLLIQFQNNGVVDDSQLPKDRFSAERLKGVDSTLKIQPAKLEDSAVYLCASSRSGLRPDTQYFGPGTRLTVL.

This clone registers medium-sized by frequency. Read sequence stops 3 residues before the CDR3 end, and the germline J gene provides the missing end. The V and J genes are TRBV5-1 and TRBJ1-1; TRBD1 might be the D (6 bases). Germline V gene sequence: CDR1 SGHRS, CDR2 YFSETQ. The V gene lost 4 bases and the J gene lost 5 bases, with 18 bases spanning the gap. This CDR3 has 15 amino acids. The part of the CDR3 DNA that was read is TGCGCCAGCAGCGCAACAGCAGGGGAATGGACTGAA. It codes for CASSATAGEWTE. The complete CDR3 protein is CASSATAGEWTEAFF. Full variable domain (remainder filled in from reference TRBV5-1 and TRBJ1-1): KAGVTQTPRYLIKTRGQQVTLSCSPISGHRSVSWYQQTPGQGLQFLFEYFSETQRNKGNFPGRFSGRQFSNSRSEMNVSTLELGDSALYLCASSATAGEWTEAFFGQGTRLTVV.

A note on this clone: The CDR3 end falls 3 residues outside the read, so it is completed with the germline J gene. V gene TRBV7-9 combines with J gene TRBJ2-4; tentative D call: TRBD1 (6 bases). This CDR3 spans 14 amino acids. The germline V gene encodes CDR1 SEHNR and CDR2 FQNEAQ (reference sequence). CDR3 DNA (partial): TGTGCCAGCAGCTCTACGCTTCTGGGGGCTTAT. Its translation: CASSSTLLGAY. The CDR3 in full is CASSSTLLGAYQYF.

A remark on this clone: The sequence runs out 3 residues before the end of the CDR3; the remainder is reconstructed from the germline J gene. The gene calls are TRBV2 and TRBJ2-2; D might be TRBD1 (5 bases). The V end lost 11 bases, the J end lost 6 bases, and 31 bases lay between the germline ends. Germline V gives CDR1 SNHLY, CDR2 FYNNEI. The CDR3 covers 18 residues. CDR3 DNA, as far as it was read: TGTGCCCTCGGCGAAGGGGAACGATCTCTTCTGGTCTCCGGGGAG. Its translation is CALGEGERSLLVSGE. The complete CDR3 reads CALGEGERSLLVSGELFF.

Notes on this clone: Read coverage stops 3 residues before the CDR3 terminus; the germline J gene supplies the remainder. The chain couples TRBV18 to TRBJ2-3; D perhaps matches TRBD2 (6 bases). The CDR3 extends over 15 amino acids. The V gene's germline CDR1 is KGHSH and CDR2 LQKENI. The V end lost 8 bases, the J end lost 3 bases, and 18 bases lay between the germline ends. The sequenced part of the CDR3 DNA is TGTGCCAGCCCTGTAGCGGCGGGCAGAACAGATACG. Protein product: CASPVAAGRTDT. The full CDR3 protein is CASPVAAGRTDTQYF.

In the case of this clone: The observed sequence ends 3 residues before the CDR3 terminus, with the missing tail filled in from the germline J gene. The chain uses TRBV30 and TRBJ1-2; 10 bases agree with TRBD1. This CDR3 contains 13 residues. After removal of 6 bases from V and 5 bases from J, the junction contained 6 bases not matched to a gene. Germline CDR1 is GTSNPN and CDR2 is SVGIG (reference sequence). The sequenced CDR3 bases are TGTGCCTGCAGGACAGGGGGAGGTTATGGC. Translation gives CACRTGGGYG. The whole CDR3 protein is CACRTGGGYGYTF.

Concerning this clone: The read terminates 3 residues ahead of where the CDR3 ends, so the germline J gene completes it. The rearrangement links TRBV12-5 to TRBJ2-1, with 12 bases fitting TRBD2. The trim removed 5 bases at V and 7 bases at J, leaving 3 bases unmatched. The CDR3 loop spans 14 amino acids. In germline, CDR1 is LGHNT, CDR2 FRNRAP. The CDR3 spells CASGLAGGLNEQFF. The covered CDR3 bases are TGTGCTAGTGGTCTAGCGGGAGGGTTAAATGAG.

About this clone itself: The read is 3 residues too short to cover the CDR3 end, so that end is filled in from the germline J gene. The chain employs TRBV10-1 and TRBJ2-1, with D tentatively TRBD1 or TRBD2 (5 bases each). The CDR3 totals 14 residues. Germline V gene lookup returns CDR1 WNHNN and CDR2 SYGVQD (reference sequence). With 8 bases removed from V and 4 bases from J, the gap between germline ends came to 15 bases. CDR3 in amino acids: CASGAEGWYNEQFF. Partial CDR3 DNA: TGCGCCAGCGGGGCAGAGGGATGGTACAATGAG.

CDR3 in amino acids: CASSLTGTGNNEQFF. CDR3 DNA (partial): TGTGCCAGCAGTCTCACCGGGACAGGTAACAATGAG. The rearrangement uses TRBV27 and TRBJ2-1, with 8 bases matching TRBD1. The observed sequence ends 3 residues before the CDR3 terminus, with the missing tail filled in from the germline J gene. The V segment lost 5 bases and the J segment 5 bases; nucleotides outside the gene matches: 8. The germline CDR1 and CDR2 sequences are MNHEY and SMNVEV (reference sequence). The CDR3 has 15 amino acids.

A remark on this clone: The read ends 3 residues before the CDR3 terminus; that terminus is restored from the germline J gene. The chain joins TRBV19 to TRBJ1-5, with TRBD1 matching 7 bases. Looked up from germline, CDR1 is LNHDA and CDR2 is SQIVND (reference sequence). The V segment lost 5 bases and the J segment 1 base; nucleotides outside the gene matches: 8. The CDR3 is 16 residues long. The sequenced CDR3 bases are TGTGCCAGTAGTTCGACAGGGTTAGTGAGCAATCAGCCC. It translates to CASSSTGLVSNQP. The entire CDR3 sequence reads CASSSTGLVSNQPQHF.

A word on this clone: Read data end 3 residues before the CDR3 end; the end is taken from the germline J gene. The chain has TRBV7-9 and TRBJ2-7; D is perhaps TRBD1 (6 bases). The V end was cut by 1 base, the J end by 3 bases, with 7 bases between. The germline V gene has CDR1 SEHNR and CDR2 FQNEAQ (reference sequence). CDR3 length: 13 amino acids. The sequenced CDR3 bases are TGTGCCAGCAGCTTAGACAGGGTCTACGAG. This gives the protein CASSLDRVYE. The full CDR3 protein is CASSLDRVYEQYF. The whole variable domain, remainder taken from reference TRBV7-9 and TRBJ2-7, is DTGVSQNPRHKITKRGQNVTFRCDPISEHNRLYWYRQTLGQGPEFLTYFQNEAQLEKSRLLSDRFSAERPKGSFSTLEIQRTEQGDSAMYLCASSLDRVYEQYFGPGTRLTVT.

Regarding this clone: The sequence runs out 3 residues before the end of the CDR3; the remainder is reconstructed from the germline J gene. The V gene is TRBV5-1, the J gene TRBJ2-7; TRBD2 agrees at 9 bases. The CDR3 covers 15 residues. The germline CDR1 and CDR2 sequences are SGHRS and YFSETQ. Germline trimming cut 1 base from V and 6 bases from J; bases unmatched to any gene: 8. The CDR3: CASSLSSGKKAEQYF. Incomplete CDR3 DNA: TGCGCCAGCAGCTTGTCTAGCGGGAAAAAGGCCGAG.

Turning to this clone: Coverage ceases 3 residues before the CDR3 finishes, and the germline J gene fills in the end. The chain has TRBV7-6 and TRBJ1-2; D is perhaps TRBD1 (5 bases). Germline CDR1 reads SGHVS; CDR2 reads FNYEAQ. This CDR3 comprises 14 residues. The DNA read from the CDR3 is TGTGCCAGCAGCAAAGGGGACTCCTACAATGAC. It yields the protein CASSKGDSYND. The full CDR3 is CASSKGDSYNDYTF.

On this clone: Compared with germline, one end of the junction differs, possibly owing to a read error. Read coverage stops 3 residues before the CDR3 terminus; the germline J gene supplies the remainder. Other DNA sequences from this sample encode an identical CDR3 as well. The chain recombines TRBV7-3 with TRBJ1-2; the D gene is possibly TRBD1 (6 bases). CDR1 is SGHTA and CDR2 is FQGTGA in the germline V gene. CDR3 size: 15 residues. The DNA read from the CDR3 is TGTGCCAGCAGCTTATGGGGGGGGCGGGGATATGGT. Encoded protein: CASSLWGGRGYG. The full CDR3 protein reads CASSLWGGRGYGYTF.

This clone is labeled medium-sized (0.01 to 0.1%) based on frequency. The read is 3 residues too short to cover the CDR3 end, so that end is filled in from the germline J gene. V usage is TRBV18 and J usage is TRBJ2-7; the match to TRBD2 covers 8 bases. Germline-derived CDR1 and CDR2 are KGHSH and LQKENI. This CDR3 contains 14 residues. V lost 3 bases and J lost 5; bases outside the gene matches: 6. CDR3: CASSPRGGTHEQYF. Incomplete CDR3 DNA: TGTGCCAGCTCACCCCGGGGGGGGACCCACGAG.

About this clone: The read ends 3 residues before the CDR3 terminus; that terminus is restored from the germline J gene. The V gene is TRBV12-3 or TRBV12-4, the J gene TRBJ1-4, with TRBD1 identical over 7 bases. The CDR3 sequence is 15 residues long. Trimming cost V 4 bases and J 6 bases; bases outside gene matches: 8. This CDR3 is CASSYSQGEDEKLFF. The covered CDR3 bases are TGTGCCAGCAGTTACAGTCAGGGGGAGGATGAAAAA.

Details on this clone: Its ends do not fully match the called genes, so a read error is possible. The sequenced part of the CDR3 DNA is TGTGCCAGCAGCTCGGGACAATTGATTAACTCTGGC. Amino acids: CASSSGQLINSG. The entire CDR3 is CASSSGQLINSGYTF. This chain links TRBV7-9 with TRBJ1-2, with a weak D call TRBD1 (6 bases). The read gets to within 3 residues of the CDR3 end, and the germline J gene fills in the rest. Germline assignment: CDR1 SEHNR and CDR2 FQNEAQ (reference sequence). This CDR3 region has 15 residues.

Comments on this clone: The read finishes 3 residues shy of the CDR3 end, and the germline J gene is used to complete it. V is TRBV5-6 and J is TRBJ1-1; D possibly corresponds to TRBD1 (5 bases). The CDR3 has 15 amino acids. The germline CDR1 and CDR2 sequences are SGHDT and YYEEEE. Trimming removed 4 bases from V and 1 base from J, with 14 bases in between. This CDR3 reads CASSAAGLQNTEAFF. CDR3 bases read: TGTGCCAGCAGCGCGGCGGGACTCCAGAACACTGAA.